The source of this TCR beta chain is a study of blood T cell repertoires in COVID-19 (dated by TCRdb to 2020 to 2021). General notes on the study: Collaborator samples came from the United States, Italy and Spain and covered acute and convalescent phases of COVID-19. The dataset comprised deeply sampled blood TCRbeta repertoires from subjects exposed to, actively infected with, or recovered from COVID-19. Nearly every sample came with metadata listing a de-identified subject ID, COVID-19 status, age in years and sex. A freely available public database, intended as a resource for researchers studying the immune response to SARS-CoV-2, is where the repertoires were released. Samples were obtained from the ongoing ImmuneRACE study (first 160 participants) and from about 1,300 subjects provided by 6 global collaborators. Where HLA class I and class II types were available, the types were taken from metadata supplied by the sample provider, not from assay-based typing. The material from the prospective study consisted of cDNA or gDNA derived from T cells, B-cell-depleted T cells, or PBMCs.

Broader findings and caveats from the paper: The amount of clinical and demographic metadata varied by source and participant and was provided uncurated.

Reading the germline V gene gives CDR1 MNHEY and CDR2 SVGAGI. From the cysteine through the phenylalanine, the CDR3 covers 13 amino acids. Only CDR3 DNA remains: 39 bases, in frame from the first base. Unmatched junction bases come to 3, with V trimmed by 4 bases and J by 4 bases. The immunoSEQ Assay, a bias-controlled multiplex PCR, was used to amplify TCRbeta CDR3 regions from genomic DNA. Concerning the study's data processing: The number of nucleated cells in each sample was estimated by amplification of reference gene primers within the assay. Sequence reads were collapsed and filtered to measure the absolute abundance of every unique TCRbeta CDR3 rearrangement. Productive Simpson clonality was computed per sample as the square root of Simpson's diversity index over productive rearrangements. What TCRdb holds here is the immuneACCESS table cut down to in-frame rearrangements. Part of the clones is not present; checked against another copy, under half of the missing clones reflect an unresolved V gene, and the others are unexplained. D and trimming come from the DNA, and the V and J calls and clone size come from that table. This sample lists hundreds of thousands of clones; 70% to 90% were detected once. The top ten clonotypes cover around 15% of the sample.

Participants in the prospective study were aged 18 to 89 years, lived in 20 to 25 United States geographic areas, and enrolled through a virtual design. In the prospective study, cohorts were assigned on the basis of participant-reported clinical history obtained from a screening survey and a study questionnaire. Recovered participants in ImmuneRACE Cohort 3 were defined by two consecutive negative NP/OP PCR tests, clearance by a healthcare professional, or resolution of symptoms. Mobile phlebotomists in the prospective study collected whole blood, serum and a nasopharyngeal or oropharyngeal swab from every participant. Additional blood draws and questionnaires over an approximately 2-month period could optionally be provided by prospective study participants. Before DNA extraction, blood samples from the prospective study were shipped at room temperature or frozen. This clone was recorded once. The specificity of this receptor is unknown. It has no much larger one-base neighbor in the sample; base qualities were not kept.

The sample comprised PBMCs or T cells enriched from blood (not recorded which). The rearrangement joined TRBV6-5 to TRBJ2-5; 7 bases in between match TRBD2. The clonotype comes from a man between 18 and 29 years old who had recovered from COVID-19. CDR3 sequence: CASSSGGSETQYF. The nucleotides read TGTGCCAGCAGTTCGGGGGGTTCAGAGACCCAGTACTTC.